The rows below give T cell receptor beta chains drawn from one sample of a study of cytomegalovirus exposure and HLA in healthy donors. Sequencing was performed with immunoSEQ multiplex PCR; in TCRdb, only in-frame clones are kept and a portion is missing. The table includes hundreds of thousands of clones, 75% to 90% detected once. Sequenced material: PBMCs. These receptors all stem from a woman in her twenties or thirties in good health and CMV-seropositive. CDR3s include the opening cysteine and the closing phenylalanine or tryptophan. The D gene is left open where the match is weak. Clone size is shown for a subset of rows, as once, few, many or a class of expanded clone.

clone size,V gene,J gene,D gene,CDR3 DNA,CDR3 protein
-,TRBV2,TRBJ2-2,-,TGTGCCAGCAATCGGGGTCCCGGGGAGCTGTTTTTT,CASNRGPGELFF
-,TRBV7-9,TRBJ1-5,TRBD1,TGTGCCAGCAGCTCCCGGGACAGTGGACATCAGCCCCAGCATTTT,CASSSRDSGHQPQHF
-,TRBV2,TRBJ1-5,TRBD1,TGTGCCAGCCGACAGGGTCTCAATCAGCCCCAGCATTTT,CASRQGLNQPQHF
-,TRBV5-1,TRBJ1-1,-,TGCGCCAGCAGAATACAGGGGAACACTGAAGCTTTCTTT,CASRIQGNTEAFF
few,TRBV2,TRBJ1-5,-,TGTGCCAGCCGATACACGACGGGGGAAAGGCATTTT,CASRYTTGERHF
-,TRBV19,TRBJ2-3,TRBD2,TGTGCCAGTAGTATATCAGGACTAGTAAGCACAGATACGCAGTATTTT,CASSISGLVSTDTQYF
-,TRBV5-1,TRBJ2-3,TRBD2,TGCGCCAGCAGCATGACTAGCGGGAGGCCTTCTAGCACAGATACGCAGTATTTT,CASSMTSGRPSSTDTQYF
-,TRBV5-1,TRBJ2-5,TRBD2,TGCGCCAGCAGCTTGACCGGGACTAGCGTGAAGACCCAGTACTTC,CASSLTGTSVKTQYF
-,TRBV6-1,TRBJ2-7,-,TGTGCCAGCAGTGAGGATGCGGAGACCGTCTACGAGCAGTACTTC,CASSEDAETVYEQYF
-,TRBV7-9,TRBJ2-1,TRBD2,TGTGCCAGCAACCCCGTTAGCGGGTACAATGAGCAGTTCTTC,CASNPVSGYNEQFF
-,TRBV11-3,TRBJ2-2,TRBD2,TGTGCCAGCAGCCTCAGCGAGACTAGCGGTAACACCGGGGAGCTGTTTTTT,CASSLSETSGNTGELFF
-,TRBV13,TRBJ2-1,-,TGTGCCAGCAGCCCCGACCCGAGGGGGTTCAATGAGCAGTTCTTC,CASSPDPRGFNEQFF
few,TRBV30,TRBJ1-1,TRBD1,TGTGCCTGGAGGCCAGGGGGGAACACTGAAGCTTTCTTT,CAWRPGGNTEAFF
-,TRBV30,TRBJ1-2,-,TGTGCCTGGAGTGACGTAGGAGGGGACTATGGCTACACCTTC,CAWSDVGGDYGYTF
-,TRBV21-1,TRBJ2-7,-,TGTGCCAGCAGCAAAGCCTGGATCACTCGGTACAGAACCTACGAGCAGTACTTC,CASSKAWITRYRTYEQYF
-,TRBV6-1,TRBJ1-5,TRBD1,TGTGCCAGCAGGACAGGGGAGCATCAGCCCCAGCATTTT,CASRTGEHQPQHF
-,TRBV10-2,TRBJ1-2,TRBD1,TGCGCCAGCAGCAGTTGGGACAGGATTAGCCTGTATGGCTACACCTTC,CASSSWDRISLYGYTF
once,TRBV5-1,TRBJ1-2,TRBD1,TGCGCCAGCAGCCCGCGGACAGGCAACTATGGCTACACCTTC,CASSPRTGNYGYTF
-,TRBV27,TRBJ2-1,-,TGTGCCAGCAGTTTATCTATCTACAATGAGCAGTTCTTC,CASSLSIYNEQFF
-,TRBV6-6,TRBJ2-2,-,TGTGCCAGCAGTTATCAGGGGATCTGGGAGCTGTTTTTT,CASSYQGIWELFF
-,TRBV19,TRBJ1-1,TRBD1,TGTGCCAGTAGCCCTGGACAGGAGGACACTGAAGCTTTCTTT,CASSPGQEDTEAFF
-,TRBV6-1,TRBJ1-2,TRBD1,TGTGCCAGCAGTGAAGCGATGACAGGGAGCTCTTCTAACTATGGCTACACCTTC,CASSEAMTGSSSNYGYTF
few,TRBV4-1,TRBJ2-7,-,TGCGCCAGCAGCCAACCGGGACTGCGTCTTGACGAGCAGTACTTC,CASSQPGLRLDEQYF
-,TRBV20-1,TRBJ2-1,-,TGCAGTGCCTGGAGGGATGAGCAGTTCTTC,CSAWRDEQFF
once,TRBV6-1,TRBJ2-7,-,TGTGCCAGCAGTGAACTAGCCTCCTACGAGCAGTACTTC,CASSELASYEQYF
-,TRBV13,TRBJ1-4,TRBD1,TGTGCCAGCAGCAACCGGGACAGGGGGCGATCGAATGAAAAACTGTTTTTT,CASSNRDRGRSNEKLFF
-,TRBV6-5,TRBJ2-1,-,TGTGCCAGCAGTTTAACAGGGAGCCCTGAGCAGTTCTTC,CASSLTGSPEQFF
-,TRBV6-1,TRBJ2-6,TRBD1,TGTGCCAGCAGTGACCGACAGGGTGCTGGGGCCAACGTCCTGACTTTC,CASSDRQGAGANVLTF
once,TRBV4-1,TRBJ2-1,TRBD2,TGCGCCAGCAGCCAAGAACTAGCGGGAGATGAGCAGTTCTTC,CASSQELAGDEQFF
-,TRBV5-1,TRBJ2-7,-,TGCGCCAGCAGCTTGACGGTTTCCTACGAGCAGTACTTC,CASSLTVSYEQYF
few,TRBV2,TRBJ2-1,-,TGTGCCAGCAGAAAACAAGGGGCCAGCTCCTACAATGAGCAGTTCTTC,CASRKQGASSYNEQFF
-,TRBV6-1,TRBJ1-5,TRBD1,TGTGCCAGCAGGGAGGGACAGGGGGTTAGTCAGCCCCAGCATTTT,CASREGQGVSQPQHF
once,TRBV29-1,TRBJ2-2,-,TGCAGCGTTGAAGGGGGCTTCACCGGGGAGCTGTTTTTT,CSVEGGFTGELFF
-,TRBV12-5,TRBJ2-3,TRBD2,TGTGCTAGTGGTCCCCTAGCGGGAGGGTCCACTAGCACAGATACGCAGTATTTT,CASGPLAGGSTSTDTQYF
-,TRBV6-1,TRBJ2-1,TRBD2,TGTGCCAGCAGTGCGGAAGAGACTAGCGGGAGAGCGGCTGAGCAGTTCTTC,CASSAEETSGRAAEQFF
once,TRBV7-9,TRBJ2-3,TRBD2,TGTGCCAGCAGCCTTCTTTTGGCGGCTAGCGGGAGTTATACGCAGTATTTT,CASSLLLAASGSYTQYF
-,TRBV30,TRBJ1-1,-,TGTGCCTGGAGTGGGTGGGGGGGGTTCACTGAAGCTTTCTTT,CAWSGWGGFTEAFF
-,TRBV7-6,TRBJ2-7,-,TGTGCCAGCAGCTTAGCTGGGGGAGGTGGGTACGAGCAGTACTTC,CASSLAGGGGYEQYF
-,TRBV28,TRBJ2-6,-,TGTGCCAGCAGTCCCCAACAGGGTAGAGGGGCCAACGTCCTGACTTTC,CASSPQQGRGANVLTF
-,TRBV19,TRBJ1-1,TRBD1,TGTGCCAGAACGACAGGGCAAGCTTTCTTT,CARTTGQAFF
-,TRBV19,TRBJ2-3,-,TGTGTCAGTAGTATTAAAGGGGTTCCAGATACGCAGTATTTT,CVSSIKGVPDTQYF
-,TRBV7-2,TRBJ2-7,TRBD2,TGTGCCAGCAGCTTAGAGGCTCTAGCGGGGGCCTACGAGCAGTACTTC,CASSLEALAGAYEQYF
-,TRBV5-4,TRBJ2-1,-,TGTGCCAGCAGCGTAGGGTTTGACGGGGTTGACAATGAGCAGTTCTTC,CASSVGFDGVDNEQFF
-,TRBV19,TRBJ1-2,-,TGTGCCAGTAGTATAGCCTCCCCTGGGGCACGTGGCTACACCTTC,CASSIASPGARGYTF
-,TRBV7-8,TRBJ2-3,TRBD2,TGTGCCAGCAGGAAAGCGGGAGGGAGCACAGATACGCAGTATTTT,CASRKAGGSTDTQYF
-,TRBV27,TRBJ2-1,TRBD2,TGTGCCAGCACCCCTGGAACTAGCGGGAGCAATGAGCAGTTCTTC,CASTPGTSGSNEQFF
once,TRBV29-1,TRBJ2-3,-,TGCAGCGTTGTAGTCCGCGTCCGCACAGATACGCAGTATTTT,CSVVVRVRTDTQYF
-,TRBV29-1,TRBJ2-3,-,TGCAGCGCAGGGGAGGGCCCGGCAGATACGCAGTATTTT,CSAGEGPADTQYF
-,TRBV7-2,TRBJ2-3,-,TGTGCCAGCAGCTTCGATCCAGGGGATACGCAGTATTTT,CASSFDPGDTQYF
-,TRBV7-6,TRBJ2-7,TRBD2,TGTGCCAGCAGCGCTAGCGGGAGTCGCGAGCAGTACTTC,CASSASGSREQYF
-,TRBV6-1,TRBJ1-2,TRBD1,TGTGCCAGCAGCGGGACAGGCTATGGCTACACCTTC,CASSGTGYGYTF
-,TRBV28,TRBJ1-5,TRBD1,TGTGCCAGCTCCGCGACCGGGACAGGATTCCAGCCCCAGCATTTT,CASSATGTGFQPQHF
-,TRBV11-3,TRBJ2-2,TRBD2,TGTGCCAGCAGCTTAGGAGGGAGGGCCGGTAGCACCGGGGAGCTGTTTTTT,CASSLGGRAGSTGELFF
-,TRBV28,TRBJ2-4,-,TGTGCCAGCAGTTTATTATCAGGGCTCAAAAACATTCAGTACTTC,CASSLLSGLKNIQYF
-,TRBV7-3,TRBJ1-1,-,TGTGCCAGCAGCGCACAGGTGAACACTGAAGCTTTCTTT,CASSAQVNTEAFF
few,TRBV6-6,TRBJ1-2,-,TGTGCCAGCAGTACAGGGAAGGAGTATGGCTACACCTTC,CASSTGKEYGYTF
once,TRBV28,TRBJ2-1,TRBD2,TGTGCCAGCAGTTTCCCAGGACTAGCGGGAAACAATGAGCAGTTCTTC,CASSFPGLAGNNEQFF
-,TRBV28,TRBJ2-1,TRBD2,TGTGCCAGCAGCTATTTAATCCCGGGACTAGCGGGGGCCGAACCCTACAATGAGCAGTTCTTC,CASSYLIPGLAGAEPYNEQFF